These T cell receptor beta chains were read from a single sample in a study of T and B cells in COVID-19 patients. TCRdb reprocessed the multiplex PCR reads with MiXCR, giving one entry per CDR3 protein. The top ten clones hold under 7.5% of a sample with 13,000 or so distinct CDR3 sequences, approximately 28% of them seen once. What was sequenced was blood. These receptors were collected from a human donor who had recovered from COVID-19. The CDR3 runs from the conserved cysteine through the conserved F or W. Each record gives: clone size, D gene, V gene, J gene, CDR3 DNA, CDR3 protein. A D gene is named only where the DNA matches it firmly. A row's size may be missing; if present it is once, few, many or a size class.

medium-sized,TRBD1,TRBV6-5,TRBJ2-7,TGTGCCAGCAGACGGACAGGGAAGCAGTACTTC,CASRRTGKQYF
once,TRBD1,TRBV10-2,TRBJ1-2,TGCGCCAGCAGTGGGGGGGGGACAGGGGGCTCCTATGGCTACACCTTC,CASSGGGTGGSYGYTF
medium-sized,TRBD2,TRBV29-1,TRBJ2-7,TGCAGCGCGCTAGCGGGAGATCTCTACGAGCAGTACTTC,CSALAGDLYEQYF
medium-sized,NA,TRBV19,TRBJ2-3,TGTGCCAGTCGGACCCCGGGCACAGATACGCAGTATTTT,CASRTPGTDTQYF
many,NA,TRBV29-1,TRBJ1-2,TGCAGCGTTGAAGATCAAAGCAAATTCGGCTATGGCTACACCTTC,CSVEDQSKFGYGYTF
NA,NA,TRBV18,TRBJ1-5,TGTGCCAGCTCACCACCGGGCAATAATCAGCCCCAGCATTTT,CASSPPGNNQPQHF
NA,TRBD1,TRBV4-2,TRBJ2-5,TGCGCCAGCACCCGTGGGACAGGGGAAGGGGAGACCCAGTACTTC,CASTRGTGEGETQYF
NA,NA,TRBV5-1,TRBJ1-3,TGCGCCAGCACCTCAGGATTCCTCTCTGGAAACACCATATATTTT,CASTSGFLSGNTIYF
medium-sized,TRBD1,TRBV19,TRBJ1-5,TGTGCCAGTAGTAAATACAGGGGACCCAATCAGCCCCAGCATTTT,CASSKYRGPNQPQHF
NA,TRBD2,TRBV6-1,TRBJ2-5,TGTGCCAGCGGTGAAGCGGGGACTAGCGGGAGATATTGGTACTTC,CASGEAGTSGRYWYF
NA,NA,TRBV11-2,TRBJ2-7,TGTGCCAGCAGCAGGAGCAGGTCAGAATCCTACGAGCAGTACTTC,CASSRSRSESYEQYF
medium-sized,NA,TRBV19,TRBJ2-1,TGTGCCAGTAGTACCAAGTGGGCCCTAAATGAGCAGTTCTTC,CASSTKWALNEQFF
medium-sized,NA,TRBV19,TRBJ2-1,TGTGCCAGTAGTATAAGTCTCCCAGGGGGCGGGAGTGAGCAGTTCTTC,CASSISLPGGGSEQFF
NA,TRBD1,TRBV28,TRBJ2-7,TGTGCCAGCAGCCGAAGGGGCGGGAGGACAGGGGGGCAGTACTTC,CASSRRGGRTGGQYF
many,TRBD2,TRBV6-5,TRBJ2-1,TGTGCCAGCAGTCCAGCGGGAGGGGGGAATGAGCAGTTCTTC,CASSPAGGGNEQFF
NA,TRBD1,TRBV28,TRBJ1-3,TGTGCCAGCAGCAAGAATACCGGGACAGCTGGAAACACCATATATTTT,CASSKNTGTAGNTIYF
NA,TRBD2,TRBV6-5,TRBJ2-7,TGTGCCAGCAGTAACCTAGCGGGGGGACTAGCGGGAGACTACGAGCAGTACTTC,CASSNLAGGLAGDYEQYF
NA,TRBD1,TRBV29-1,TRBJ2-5,TGCAGCGTTGTCCTAGGGGGCCTTCAAGAGACCCAGTACTTC,CSVVLGGLQETQYF
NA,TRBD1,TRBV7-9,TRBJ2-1,TGTGCCAGCAGCTTTGGTCTCGGGACAGGAGCCTACAATAAGCAGTTCTTC,CASSFGLGTGAYNKQFF
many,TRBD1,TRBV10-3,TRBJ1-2,TGTGCCATCAGTGAGTTAACTCGGGACAGGGGGACTAACTATGGCTACACCTTC,CAISELTRDRGTNYGYTF
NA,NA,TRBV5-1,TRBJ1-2,TGCGCCAGCAGCTTGGAGGGGACGGCAGCGGGCGCGTATGGCTACACCTTC,CASSLEGTAAGAYGYTF
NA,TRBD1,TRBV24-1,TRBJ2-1,TGTGCCACCAGTGATTTTGGACAGGGAGTGGATGAGCAGTTCTTC,CATSDFGQGVDEQFF
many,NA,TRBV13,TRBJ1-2,TGTGCCAGCAGCTTAGGCACGGGTAACTATGGCTACACCTTC,CASSLGTGNYGYTF
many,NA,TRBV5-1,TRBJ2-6,TGCGCCAGCAGCTTGGCGGTGTCTGGGGCCAACGTCCTGACTTTC,CASSLAVSGANVLTF
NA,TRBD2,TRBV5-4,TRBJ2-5,TGTGCCAGCAGCCTGGCACTAGCGGGAGGTTTAGAAGAGACCCAGTACTTC,CASSLALAGGLEETQYF
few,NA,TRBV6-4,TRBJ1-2,TGTGCCAGCAGTGACTCGTCAAGCTATGGCTACACCTTC,CASSDSSSYGYTF
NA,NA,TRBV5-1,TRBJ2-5,TGCGCCAGCAGCTCGGGGACGAAGGGGCAAGAGACCCAGTACTTC,CASSSGTKGQETQYF
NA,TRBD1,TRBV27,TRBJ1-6,TGTGCCAGCAGTTCGGGGACAGGGTCGTCCTATAATTCACCCCTCCACTTT,CASSSGTGSSYNSPLHF
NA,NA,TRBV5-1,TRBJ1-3,TGCGCCAGCAGCGCCCGGGCCCAACGTCTAACTGGAAACACCATATATTTT,CASSARAQRLTGNTIYF
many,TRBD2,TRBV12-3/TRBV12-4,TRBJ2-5,TGTGCCAGCAGTTTAGCGCGGCAAGCGGGGCAAGAGACCCAGTACTTC,CASSLARQAGQETQYF
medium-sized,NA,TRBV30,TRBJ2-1,TGTGCCTGGAGTAGCCGGGACTCCCGGAATGAGCAGTTCTTC,CAWSSRDSRNEQFF
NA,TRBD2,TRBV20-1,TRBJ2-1,TGCAGTGCTTCCATCCTAGCGGGGGCATACAATGAGCAGTTCTTC,CSASILAGAYNEQFF
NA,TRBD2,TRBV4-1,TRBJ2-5,TGCGCCAGCAGTCTGGGACTAGGATACGAGACCCAGTACTTC,CASSLGLGYETQYF
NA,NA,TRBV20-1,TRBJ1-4,TGCAGTGCTAAAGTGCAGGGGTGGGGAGCTAATGAAAAACTGTTTTTT,CSAKVQGWGANEKLFF
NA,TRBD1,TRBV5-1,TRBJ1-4,TGCGCCAGCAGCTTACAGGGGAAGGATGAAAAACTGTTTTTT,CASSLQGKDEKLFF
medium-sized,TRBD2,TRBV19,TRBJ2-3,TGTGCCAGTACTCCATCCCCCACTAGCGGGACGCAGTATTTT,CASTPSPTSGTQYF
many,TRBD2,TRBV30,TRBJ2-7,TGTGCCTGGGCTACCGGGACTAGAGGTGAGGAGCAGTACTTC,CAWATGTRGEEQYF
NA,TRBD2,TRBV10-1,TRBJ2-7,TGCGCCACAGAGCGGGAGGCCTCGGGAGAGCAGTACTTC,CATEREASGEQYF
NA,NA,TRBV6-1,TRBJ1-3,TGTGCCAGCAGTGACGCCACTCTCGGGGGAAACACCATATATTTT,CASSDATLGGNTIYF
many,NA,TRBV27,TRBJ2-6,TGTGCCAGCAGTTTATTGAGGACGCGGTCGGGTTCCTCTGGGGCCAACGTCCTGACTTTC,CASSLLRTRSGSSGANVLTF
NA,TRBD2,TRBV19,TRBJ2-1,TGTGCCAGTAGTGCAACTAGCGGGGGGGAAGCTGAGCAGTTCTTC,CASSATSGGEAEQFF
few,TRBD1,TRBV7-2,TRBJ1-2,TGTGCCAGCAGCACTCGACAGGGTTCTAACTATGGCTACACCTTC,CASSTRQGSNYGYTF
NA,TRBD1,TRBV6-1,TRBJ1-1,TGTGCCAGCTCCTTGTACAGGGGCGGGAACACTGAAGCTTTCTTT,CASSLYRGGNTEAFF
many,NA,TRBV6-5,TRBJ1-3,TGTGCCAGCCTTCGGTCTTTGGTTTCTGGAAACACCATATATTTT,CASLRSLVSGNTIYF
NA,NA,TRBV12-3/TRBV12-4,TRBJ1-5,TGTGCCAGCAGTTTTGTGAATCAGCCCCAGCATTTT,CASSFVNQPQHF
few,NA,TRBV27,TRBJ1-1,TGTGCCAGCAGTTTGACAGCTTCGAACACTGAAGCTTTCTTT,CASSLTASNTEAFF
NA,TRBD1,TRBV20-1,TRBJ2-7,TGCAGTGCTAGAGACCTGGAGGGACAGGGGAGAAGGTACGAGCAGTACTTC,CSARDLEGQGRRYEQYF
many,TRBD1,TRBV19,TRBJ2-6,TGTGCCAGTACCCTGACAGGGACGCCCTCTGGGGCCAACGTCCTGACTTTC,CASTLTGTPSGANVLTF
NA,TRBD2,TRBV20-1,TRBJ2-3,TGCAGTGCCCTTAAAGCGGGAGATGCAGATACGCAGTATTTT,CSALKAGDADTQYF
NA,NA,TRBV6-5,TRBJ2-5,TGTGCCAGCAGTTACGCCGGGGAGACACAAGAGACCCAGTACTTC,CASSYAGETQETQYF
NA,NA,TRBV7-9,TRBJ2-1,TGTGCCAGCAGCTTAGGAGGTGGGGATGAGCAGTTCTTC,CASSLGGGDEQFF
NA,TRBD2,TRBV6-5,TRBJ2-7,TGTGCCAGCAGAAAACCGGGACTAGCGGGAGGGAAACAGTACGAGCAGTACTTC,CASRKPGLAGGKQYEQYF
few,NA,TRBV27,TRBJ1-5,TGTGCCAGCAGTTCAATAGGAGAGAGGACTAGCAATCAGCCCCAGCATTTT,CASSSIGERTSNQPQHF
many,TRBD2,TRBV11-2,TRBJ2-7,TGTGCCAGCAGCCTCGGGACTAGCGGCTACGAGCAGTACTTC,CASSLGTSGYEQYF
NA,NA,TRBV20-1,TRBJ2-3,TGCAGTGCTAGGGAGATAAAGAGAGGACTCACAGATACGCAGTATTTT,CSAREIKRGLTDTQYF
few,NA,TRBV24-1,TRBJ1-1,TGTGCCACCAGTGATTTGGGGGACACTGAAGCTTTCTTT,CATSDLGDTEAFF
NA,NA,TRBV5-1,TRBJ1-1,TGCGCCAGCAGCTTGCCGGGTATGAGAACTGAAGCTTTCTTT,CASSLPGMRTEAFF
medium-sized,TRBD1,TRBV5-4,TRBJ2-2,TGTGCCAGCAGCTTGGGGGGACAGGGCCGGAGCTTATCCGGGGAGCTGTTTTTT,CASSLGGQGRSLSGELFF